This T cell receptor beta chain was identified in a study of blood T cell repertoires in COVID-19. Looking at the study overall: The United States, Italy and Spain provided the acute and convalescent COVID-19 samples.

Libraries were prepared by immunoSEQ multiplex PCR; TCRdb keeps only in-frame clonotypes and omits some of them. The data contain under 100,000 clones, about 89% of them seen just once; the ten biggest clones take up roughly 3.5%. The sequencing sample was made of peripheral blood. This TCR came from an older woman with acute or convalescent COVID-19.

CDR3 in DNA: TGTGCCAGCAGTTACCCTACAGGAAAGACTGAAGCTTTCTTT. Amino acid sequence: CASSYPTGKTEAFF. This chain connects TRBV2 to TRBJ1-1, with D possibly matching TRBD1 (5 bases). Germline CDR1 and CDR2: SNHLY and FYNNEI. V was trimmed by 5 bases and J by 5 bases, leaving 15 bases between them. The CDR3 extends over 14 amino acids.